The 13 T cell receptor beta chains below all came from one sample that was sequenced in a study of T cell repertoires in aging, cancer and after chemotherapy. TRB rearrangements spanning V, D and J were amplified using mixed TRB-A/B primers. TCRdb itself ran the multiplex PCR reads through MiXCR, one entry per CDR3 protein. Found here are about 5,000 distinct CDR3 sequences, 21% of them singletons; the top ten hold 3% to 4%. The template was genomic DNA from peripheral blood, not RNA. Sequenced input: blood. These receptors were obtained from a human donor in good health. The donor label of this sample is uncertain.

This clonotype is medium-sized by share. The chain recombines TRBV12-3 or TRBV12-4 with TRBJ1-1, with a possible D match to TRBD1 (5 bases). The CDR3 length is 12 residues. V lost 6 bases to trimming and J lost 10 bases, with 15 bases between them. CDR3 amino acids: CASRAGGRRAFF. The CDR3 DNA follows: TGTGCCAGCAGGGCTGGGGGACGAAGAGCTTTCTTT.

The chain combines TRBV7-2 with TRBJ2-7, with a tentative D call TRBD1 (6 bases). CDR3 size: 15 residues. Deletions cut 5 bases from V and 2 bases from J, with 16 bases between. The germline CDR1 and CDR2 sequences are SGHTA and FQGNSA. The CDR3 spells CASSLEQGPTYEQYF. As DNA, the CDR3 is TGTGCCAGCAGCCTTGAACAGGGACCGACCTACGAGCAGTACTTC.

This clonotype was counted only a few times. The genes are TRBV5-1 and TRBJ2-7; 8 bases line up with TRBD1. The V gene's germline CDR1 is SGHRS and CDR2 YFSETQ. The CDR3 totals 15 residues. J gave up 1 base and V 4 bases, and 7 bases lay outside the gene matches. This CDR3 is CASSARGDRSYEQYF. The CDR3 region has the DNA TGCGCCAGCAGCGCGAGGGGGGACAGGTCCTACGAGCAGTACTTC.

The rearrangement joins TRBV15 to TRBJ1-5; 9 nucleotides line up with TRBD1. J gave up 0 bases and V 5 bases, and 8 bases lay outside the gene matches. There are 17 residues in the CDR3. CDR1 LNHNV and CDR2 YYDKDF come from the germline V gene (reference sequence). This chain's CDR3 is CATSSVGQGFSNQPQHF. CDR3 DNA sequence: TGTGCCACCAGCTCTGTGGGACAGGGTTTTAGCAATCAGCCCCAGCATTTT.

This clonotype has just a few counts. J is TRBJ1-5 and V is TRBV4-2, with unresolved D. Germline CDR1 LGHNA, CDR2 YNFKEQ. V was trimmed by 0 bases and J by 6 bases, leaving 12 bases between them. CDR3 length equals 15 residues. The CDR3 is CASSQDLGVLQPQHF. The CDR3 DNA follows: TGTGCCAGCAGCCAAGATCTGGGAGTCCTTCAGCCCCAGCATTTT.

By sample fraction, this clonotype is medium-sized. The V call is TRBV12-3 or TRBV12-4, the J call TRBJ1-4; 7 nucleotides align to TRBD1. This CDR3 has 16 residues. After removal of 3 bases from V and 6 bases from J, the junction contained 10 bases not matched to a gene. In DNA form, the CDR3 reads TGTGCCAGCAGTTTGGTGTTGTCAGGGGGGGATGAAAAACTGTTTTTT. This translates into CASSLVLSGGDEKLFF.

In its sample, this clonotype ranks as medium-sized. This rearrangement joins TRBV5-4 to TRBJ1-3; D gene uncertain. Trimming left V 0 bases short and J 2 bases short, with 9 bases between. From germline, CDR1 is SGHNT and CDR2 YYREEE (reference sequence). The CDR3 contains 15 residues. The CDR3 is CASSLERGPGNTIYF. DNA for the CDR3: TGTGCCAGCAGCTTGGAAAGAGGTCCTGGAAACACCATATATTTT.

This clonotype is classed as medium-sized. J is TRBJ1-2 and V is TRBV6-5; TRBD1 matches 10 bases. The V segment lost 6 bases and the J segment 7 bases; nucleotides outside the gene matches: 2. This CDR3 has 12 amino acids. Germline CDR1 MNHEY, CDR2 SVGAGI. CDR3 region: CASRGQGPGYTF. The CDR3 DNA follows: TGTGCCAGCAGGGGACAGGGGCCTGGCTACACCTTC.

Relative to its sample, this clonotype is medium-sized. Here the CDR3 reads CASSWTGGLLGTGELFF. The CDR3 coding sequence is TGCGCCAGCAGCTGGACAGGGGGCTTGTTGGGCACCGGGGAGCTGTTTTTT. The rearrangement links TRBV5-1 to TRBJ2-2; TRBD1 matches at 11 bases. CDR1 SGHRS and CDR2 YFSETQ come from the germline V gene. The trim removed 3 bases at V and 4 bases at J, leaving 8 bases unmatched. The CDR3 loop spans 17 amino acids.

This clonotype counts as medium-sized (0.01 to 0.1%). CDR3 nucleotide sequence: TGTGCCAGCAGCTTAAACGGCCCGCAGTACTTC. Amino acid sequence: CASSLNGPQYF. The rearrangement links TRBV7-6 to TRBJ2-7; D gene unclear. This CDR3 contains 11 residues. The ends were cut back, 2 bases at V and 9 bases at J, with 8 bases in the middle. Germline lookup yields CDR1 SGHVS and CDR2 FNYEAQ.

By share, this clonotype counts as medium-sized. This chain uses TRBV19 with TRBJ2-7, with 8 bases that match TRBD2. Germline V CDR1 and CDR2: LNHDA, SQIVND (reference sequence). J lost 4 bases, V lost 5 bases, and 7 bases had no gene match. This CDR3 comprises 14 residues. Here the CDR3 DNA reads TGTGCCAGTAGTTATAGCGGGGACCAGTACGAGCAGTACTTC. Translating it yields CASSYSGDQYEQYF. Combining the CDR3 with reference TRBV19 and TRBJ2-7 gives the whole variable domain DGGITQSPKYLFRKEGQNVTLSCEQNLNHDAMYWYRQDPGQGLRLIYYSQIVNDFQKGDIAEGYSVSREKKESFPLTVTSAQKNPTAFYLCASSYSGDQYEQYFGPGTRLTVT.

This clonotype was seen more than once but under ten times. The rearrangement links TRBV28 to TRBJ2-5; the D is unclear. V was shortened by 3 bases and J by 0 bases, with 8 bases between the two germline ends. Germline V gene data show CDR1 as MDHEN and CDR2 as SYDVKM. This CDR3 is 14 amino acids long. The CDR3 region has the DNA TGTGCCAGCAGTTTCCACACGAACCAAGAGACCCAGTACTTC. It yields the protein CASSFHTNQETQYF.

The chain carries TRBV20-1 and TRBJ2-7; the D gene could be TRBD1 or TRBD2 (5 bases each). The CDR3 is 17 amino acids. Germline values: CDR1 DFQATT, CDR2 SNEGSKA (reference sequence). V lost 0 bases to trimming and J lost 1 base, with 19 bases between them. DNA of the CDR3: TGCAGTGCTAGAGATGTAGTATGGGGCGGCGGGTCCTACGAGCAGTACTTC. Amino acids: CSARDVVWGGGSYEQYF.